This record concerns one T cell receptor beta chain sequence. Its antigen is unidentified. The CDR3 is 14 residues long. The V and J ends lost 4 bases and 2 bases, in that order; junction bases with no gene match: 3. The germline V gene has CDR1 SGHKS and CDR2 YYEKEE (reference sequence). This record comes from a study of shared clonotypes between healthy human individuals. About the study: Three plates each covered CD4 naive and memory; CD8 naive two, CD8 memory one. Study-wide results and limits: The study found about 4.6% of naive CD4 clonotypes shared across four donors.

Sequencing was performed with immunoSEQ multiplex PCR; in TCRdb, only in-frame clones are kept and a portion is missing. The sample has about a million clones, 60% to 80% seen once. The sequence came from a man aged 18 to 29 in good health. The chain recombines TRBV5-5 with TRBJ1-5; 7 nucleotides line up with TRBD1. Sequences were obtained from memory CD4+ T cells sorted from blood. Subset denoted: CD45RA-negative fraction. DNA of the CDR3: TGTGCCAGCAGCACCACAGGGGGCAATCAGCCCCAGCATTTT. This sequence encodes CASSTTGGNQPQHF.